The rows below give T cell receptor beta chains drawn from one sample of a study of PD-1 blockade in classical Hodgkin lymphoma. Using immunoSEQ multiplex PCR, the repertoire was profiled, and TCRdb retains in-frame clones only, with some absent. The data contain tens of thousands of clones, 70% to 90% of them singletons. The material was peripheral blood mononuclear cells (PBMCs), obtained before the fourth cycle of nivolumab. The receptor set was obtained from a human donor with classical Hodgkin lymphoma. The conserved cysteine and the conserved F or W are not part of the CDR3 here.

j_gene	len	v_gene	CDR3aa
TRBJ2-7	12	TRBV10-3	AITSRDRGYEQY
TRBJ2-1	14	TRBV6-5	ASSYSKFSPNNEQF
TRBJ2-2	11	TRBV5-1	ASSLPNPGELF
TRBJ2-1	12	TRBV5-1	ASSSGLDIDEQF
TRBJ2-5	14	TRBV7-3	ASSLTGLAGKETQY
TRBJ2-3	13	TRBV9	ASSVLAGATDTQY
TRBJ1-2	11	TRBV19	ASSFDRRNGYT
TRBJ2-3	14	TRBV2	ASRRALSGVTDTQY
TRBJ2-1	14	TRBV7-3	ASSLTPATAYNEQF
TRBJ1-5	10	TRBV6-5	ASKAADGPQH
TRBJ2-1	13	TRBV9	ASSAAGTSYNEQF
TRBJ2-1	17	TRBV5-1	ASSLALAGGPSSYNEQF
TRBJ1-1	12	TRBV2	AGNPGTVVSEAF
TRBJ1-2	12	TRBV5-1	ASSPGTQGGGYT
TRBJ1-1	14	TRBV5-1	ASSLAAQIMNTEAF
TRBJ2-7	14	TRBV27	ASSDNIGTGGREQY
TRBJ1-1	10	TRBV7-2	ASSPDRREAF
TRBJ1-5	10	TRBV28	ASSLMDQPQH
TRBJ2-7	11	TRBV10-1	ASSESGRYEQY
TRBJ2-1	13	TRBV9	ASSVQPSSYNEQF
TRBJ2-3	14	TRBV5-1	ASSPTGLASTDTQY
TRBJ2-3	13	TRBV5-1	ASSLFVSSTDTQY
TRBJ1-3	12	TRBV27	ASSQGLSGNTIY
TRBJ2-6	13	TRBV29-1	SVGTALSGANVLT
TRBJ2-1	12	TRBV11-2	ASSLAGGYNEQF
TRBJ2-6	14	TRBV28	ASSLVPNSGANVLT
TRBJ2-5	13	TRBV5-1	ASSLVAPGQETQY
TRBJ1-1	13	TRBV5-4	ASSLVSPGYNEAF
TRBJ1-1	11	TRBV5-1	ASSQVPNTEAF
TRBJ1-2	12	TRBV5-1	ASSLETPGVGYT
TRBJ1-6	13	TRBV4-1	ASSQGPAYNSPLH
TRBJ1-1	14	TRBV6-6	ASSYSVAVLNTEAF
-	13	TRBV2	ASILRATGGYEQY
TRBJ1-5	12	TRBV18	ASSPGGAGQPQH
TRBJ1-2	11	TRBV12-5	ASGPETVHGYT
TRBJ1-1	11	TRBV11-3	ASSLKGNTEAF
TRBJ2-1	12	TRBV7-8	ASSSWTGDNEQF
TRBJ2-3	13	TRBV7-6	ASRRGGVSTDTQY
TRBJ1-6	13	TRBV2	ASSEGPFYNSPLH
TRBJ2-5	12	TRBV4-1	ASRGAGPQETQY
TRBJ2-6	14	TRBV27	ASSTIYLSGANVLT
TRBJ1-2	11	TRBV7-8	ASSLGQGGGYT
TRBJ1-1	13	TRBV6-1	ASSVEGGVNTEAF
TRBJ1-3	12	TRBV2	ASRPTHSGNTIY
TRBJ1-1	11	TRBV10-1	ASSGQGNTEAF
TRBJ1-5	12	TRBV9	ASSVEPGMKPQH
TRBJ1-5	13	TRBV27	ASSLGTGKGQPQH
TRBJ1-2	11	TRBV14	ASSQGASYGYT
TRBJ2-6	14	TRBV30	AWSVSAQGLGGVLT
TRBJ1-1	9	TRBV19	ASRGDTEAF
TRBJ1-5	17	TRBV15	ATSSRTGPLAGYNQPQH
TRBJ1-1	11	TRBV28	ASSPPMNTEAF
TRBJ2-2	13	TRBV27	ASSLDRNRGQELF
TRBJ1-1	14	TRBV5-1	ASSEGRQGQNTEAF
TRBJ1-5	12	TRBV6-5	ASSTTWSNQPQH
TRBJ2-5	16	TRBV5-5	ASSLLLGEGSGQETQY
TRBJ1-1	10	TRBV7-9	ASSLVREGAF
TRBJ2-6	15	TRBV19	ASSLPRGGSGANVLT
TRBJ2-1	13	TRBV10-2	ASGRTESIYNEQF